Presented here are 28 T cell receptor beta chains from one specimen sequenced in a study of blood T cells in healthy people across ages. A second PCR of roughly 7 to 11 cycles used a sample-barcoded 5' primer and a J-beta primer mix. TCRdb re-derived calls from the 5' RACE reads in MiXCR, one entry per CDR3 protein. The repertoire includes over a million distinct CDR3 sequences, over 35% of them detected once, and approximately 17% sits in the top ten. What was sequenced was blood. The receptor set was obtained from a woman in her sixties in good health.

The gene calls are TRBV10-3 and TRBJ1-1; 10 bases match TRBD1. V lost 3 bases to trimming and J lost 3 bases; unmatched junction nucleotides: 13. There are 18 residues in the CDR3. Germline lookup yields CDR1 ENHRY and CDR2 SYGVKD. The CDR3 protein is CAISDPGTGDRLYTEAFF. CDR3 in DNA: TGTGCCATCAGTGACCCCGGGACAGGGGATCGGTTGTACACTGAAGCTTTCTTT.

J is TRBJ1-2 and V is TRBV3-1; no reliable D call. Germline CDR1 reads LGHDT; CDR2 reads YNNKEL (reference sequence). Trimming took off 1 base at V and 5 bases at J, with 8 bases between the two ends. The CDR3 totals 13 residues. The CDR3 DNA reads as TGTGCCAGCAGCCAAGTCCCGAAGTATGGCTACACCTTC. The encoded protein is CASSQVPKYGYTF.

This sequence joins TRBV30 and TRBJ1-2, with D uncertain. V dropped 4 bases and J dropped 7 bases, with 22 bases sitting between them. CDR1 is GTSNPN and CDR2 is SVGIG in the germline V gene (reference sequence). The CDR3 totals 15 residues. CDR3 in DNA: TGTGCCTGGAAGAAACCAATCGTCGCGCCTGGTGGCTACACCTTC. Translated, it gives CAWKKPIVAPGGYTF.

This clonotype occurred a few times. V usage is TRBV11-2 and J usage is TRBJ2-3; 10 bases are a match to TRBD2. This CDR3 region has 13 residues. J was trimmed by 8 bases and V by 5 bases; bases with no gene match: 4. Per the germline V gene, CDR1 is SGHAT and CDR2 is FQNNGV. CDR3 sequence: CASSPRTSGTQYF. The CDR3 DNA follows: TGTGCCAGCAGCCCTCGGACTAGCGGTACGCAGTATTTT.

The gene calls are TRBV10-3 and TRBJ2-3, with D tentatively TRBD2 (6 bases). The germline V gene has CDR1 ENHRY and CDR2 SYGVKD. CDR3 length: 18 residues. V lost 4 bases and J 6 bases, leaving 26 bases between the germline ends. DNA of the CDR3: TGTGCCATCAGTGGCCCCTCTCCCGGGAGAGCGATGGGGGATACGCAGTATTTT. This translates into CAISGPSPGRAMGDTQYF.

This clonotype came up a few times. This chain uses TRBV4-2 with TRBJ2-7; 16 nucleotides agree with TRBD2. The CDR3 has 16 residues. After removal of 3 bases from V and 5 bases from J, the junction contained 4 bases not matched to a gene. In germline, CDR1 is LGHNA, CDR2 YNFKEQ. The CDR3 DNA sequence: TGTGCCAGCAGCCATGGGACTAGCGGGAGGGCCCACGAGCAGTACTTC. Protein product: CASSHGTSGRAHEQYF.

The chain has TRBV6-1 and TRBJ2-3; 9 bases are shared with TRBD2. The CDR3 runs 16 residues. The germline gives CDR1 MNHNS, CDR2 SASEGT. The V and J ends lost 11 bases and 1 base, in that order; junction bases with no gene match: 13. The CDR3 loop is CASRRKLAGGTDTQYF. The CDR3, as DNA: TGTGCCTCCCGACGGAAACTAGCGGGCGGCACAGATACGCAGTATTTT.

The V call is TRBV20-1, the J call TRBJ2-1; 8 nucleotides agree with TRBD2. The trim removed 2 bases at V and 4 bases at J, leaving 10 bases unmatched. Looked up from germline, CDR1 is DFQATT and CDR2 is SNEGSKA (reference sequence). The CDR3 sequence is 16 residues long. The CDR3 DNA sequence: TGCAGTGCTAGAACCACCTATAGCGGGGAGTACAATGAGCAGTTCTTC. Its translation: CSARTTYSGEYNEQFF.

Details on this clonotype: In this CDR3 the conserved last residue, phenylalanine or tryptophan, is missing, so a read error is likely. The chain links TRBV6-5 to TRBJ2-1, with TRBD1 identical over 10 bases. V shed 6 bases and J 5 bases; nucleotides not matched to a gene: 7. Germline CDR1 reads MNHEY; CDR2 reads SVGAGI. This CDR3 contains 15 residues. In DNA, the CDR3 is TGTGCCAGCAGGGGGGACAGGGGCTTCCACAATGAGCAGTTCTTA. Encoded protein: CASRGDRGFHNEQFL.

CDR3 in amino acids: CASSLNSVTSGRADNEQFF. The CDR3 DNA reads as TGTGCCAGCAGCTTAAATAGTGTTACTAGCGGGAGGGCCGACAATGAGCAGTTCTTC. This rearrangement joins TRBV7-9 to TRBJ2-1; 13 bases match TRBD2. The J segment lost 5 bases and the V segment lost 2 bases, leaving 12 bases of the junction unmatched. The germline V gene encodes CDR1 SEHNR and CDR2 FQNEAQ (reference sequence). There are 19 residues in the CDR3. Together with reference TRBV7-9 and TRBJ2-1, the CDR3 gives the full variable domain: DTGVSQNPRHKITKRGQNVTFRCDPISEHNRLYWYRQTLGQGPEFLTYFQNEAQLEKSRLLSDRFSAERPKGSFSTLEIQRTEQGDSAMYLCASSLNSVTSGRADNEQFFGPGTRLTVL.

The J gene is TRBJ1-4, the V gene TRBV6-2 or TRBV6-3; D not resolved. The germline V and J ends were trimmed by 5 bases and 6 bases, with 7 bases remaining between them. The CDR3 sequence is 12 residues long. Germline CDR1 and CDR2: MNHEY and SVGEGT. The CDR3 sequence: CASSPSDEKLFF. CDR3 coding DNA: TGTGCCAGCAGTCCTTCGGATGAAAAACTGTTTTTT.

This clonotype was counted a few times. The chain is built from TRBV29-1 and TRBJ1-4; D gene uncertain. The CDR3 has 11 residues. In germline, CDR1 is SQVTM, CDR2 ANQGSEA. V lost 8 bases and J 7 bases, leaving 11 bases between the germline ends. CDR3 residues: CSFGLGEKLFF. In DNA form, the CDR3 reads TGCAGCTTCGGGCTGGGTGAAAAACTGTTTTTT.

V and J are TRBV11-2 and TRBJ1-5; D not certain. The V end lost 2 bases, the J end lost 2 bases, and 10 bases lay between the germline ends. CDR1 is SGHAT, CDR2 FQNNGV, per germline. CDR3 length: 15 residues. The CDR3 loop reads CASSLHPQGNQPQHF. As DNA, the CDR3 is TGTGCCAGCAGCTTACATCCGCAGGGCAATCAGCCCCAGCATTTT.

The V call is TRBV4-2, the J call TRBJ2-7; 13 bases fit TRBD2. Germline V lookup: CDR1 LGHNA, CDR2 YNFKEQ. V shed 4 bases, J shed 5 bases, and the junction held 8 bases outside the gene matches. The CDR3 sequence is 16 residues long. The CDR3 is CASSPRTSGSFNEQYF. CDR3 nucleotides: TGTGCCAGCAGCCCCAGGACTAGCGGGAGTTTTAACGAGCAGTACTTC.

The CDR3 spells CASSWVLVNTDTQYF. CDR3 in DNA: TGTGCCAGCAGCTGGGTATTGGTAAACACAGATACGCAGTATTTT. The gene calls are TRBV5-6 and TRBJ2-3, with D unclear. Germline V gene data show CDR1 as SGHDT and CDR2 as YYEEEE. The CDR3 has 15 residues. Trimming stripped 3 bases from V and 2 bases from J, with 13 bases between.

This sequence joins TRBV15 and TRBJ2-3, with D perhaps assigned TRBD1 or TRBD2 (5 bases each). The CDR3 length is 16 residues. The V gene lost 4 bases and the J gene lost 4 bases, with 18 bases spanning the gap. CDR1 is LNHNV, CDR2 YYDKDF, per germline (reference sequence). CDR3 sequence reads: CATSIQERWGPDTQYF. In nucleotides, the CDR3 is TGTGCCACCAGCATCCAAGAGCGGTGGGGCCCAGATACGCAGTATTTT.

This chain joins TRBV20-1 and TRBJ2-1, with D unclear. This CDR3 spans 15 amino acids. Trimming removed 3 bases from V and 6 bases from J, with 18 bases in between. Germline CDR1 and CDR2: DFQATT and SNEGSKA (reference sequence). This chain's CDR3 is CSARGLGIRGNEQFF. The CDR3 DNA sequence: TGCAGTGCTAGGGGGTTGGGGATAAGAGGCAATGAGCAGTTCTTC.

This clonotype was observed a few times. The chain links TRBV28 to TRBJ2-1; 14 nucleotides align to TRBD2. The CDR3 runs to 17 residues. Germline V gene data show CDR1 as MDHEN and CDR2 as SYDVKM. Germline trimming cut 4 bases from V and 4 bases from J; bases unmatched to any gene: 6. The CDR3 loop reads CASSSATSGRVYNEQFF. The CDR3 DNA reads TGTGCCAGCAGTTCTGCGACTAGCGGGAGGGTGTACAATGAGCAGTTCTTC. The full variable domain, in which reference TRBV28 and TRBJ2-1 provide the parts outside the CDR3, is DVKVTQSSRYLVKRTGEKVFLECVQDMDHENMFWYRQDPGLGLRLIYFSYDVKMKEKGDIPEGYSVSREKKERFSLILESASTNQTSMYLCASSSATSGRVYNEQFFGPGTRLTVL.

Note on this clonotype: A junction end diverges from the germline sequence, so it may reflect a read error. The chain is built from TRBV4-1 and TRBJ2-2; D might be TRBD2 (5 bases). The germline V gene has CDR1 MGHRA and CDR2 YSYEKL. The CDR3 covers 14 residues. For the CDR3, the DNA is TGCGCCAGCAGCCATGCAGGCAACACCGGGGAGCCGTTTTTT. Protein product: CASSHAGNTGEPFF.

This chain joins TRBV5-1 and TRBJ2-4, with D unclear. The J call may be incorrect, as the DNA end agrees better with TRBJ2-7. The CDR3 runs 16 residues. The germline V gene has CDR1 SGHRS and CDR2 YFSETQ. CDR3 sequence (DNA): TGCGCCAGCAGCGTTGTGGGTTTGCCAGCCTCCTACGAGCAGTACTTC. Translation: CASSVVGLPASYEQYF.

This clonotype was seen only once. A junction end diverges from the germline sequence, so it may reflect a read error. CDR3 nucleotide sequence: TGCGCCAGCAGCTCGGGGGACTCCTGCGAGCAGTACTTC. Amino acids: CASSSGDSCEQYF. This rearrangement joins TRBV5-1 to TRBJ2-5, with D possibly TRBD2 on 6 matching bases. The DNA end favors TRBJ2-7, so the J call may be wrong. The CDR3 has 13 residues. Germline CDR1 is SGHRS and CDR2 is YFSETQ.

This chain connects TRBV6-5 to TRBJ2-1, with TRBD2 identical over 12 bases. Germline V gene sequence: CDR1 MNHEY, CDR2 SVGAGI. V lost 4 bases to trimming and J lost 0 bases; unmatched junction nucleotides: 13. This CDR3 is 20 amino acids long. CDR3 sequence (DNA): TGTGCCAGCAGTTTCTCAGGACTAGCGGGGCCCCGTAGCTCCTACAATGAGCAGTTCTTC. It is translated as CASSFSGLAGPRSSYNEQFF.

In this sample, this clonotype turned up many times. This chain joins TRBV6-6 and TRBJ2-5, with TRBD2 identical over 8 bases. The CDR3 totals 13 residues. V was pared by 5 bases and J by 5 bases, with 4 bases of the junction left unmatched. Looked up from germline, CDR1 is MNHNY and CDR2 is SVGAGI (reference sequence). As DNA, the CDR3 is TGTGCCAGCAGTCAAAGCGGGAGTGAGACCCAGTACTTC. This encodes CASSQSGSETQYF.

The rearrangement uses TRBV2 and TRBJ2-3; no definite D call. Between the trimmed V and J ends, which lost 7 bases and 0 bases, there was a span of 11 bases. Germline V lookup: CDR1 SNHLY, CDR2 FYNNEI. The CDR3 totals 14 residues. Here the CDR3 DNA reads TGTGCCAGCAAACCGAGTTCTAGCACAGATACGCAGTATTTT. It translates to CASKPSSSTDTQYF.

The chain has TRBV27 and TRBJ2-7; a weak D match, TRBD2 (6 bases). This CDR3 comprises 13 residues. Between the trimmed V and J ends, which lost 6 bases and 3 bases, there was a span of 12 bases. The germline CDR1 and CDR2 sequences are MNHEY and SMNVEV (reference sequence). Written as DNA, the CDR3 is TGTGCCAGCAGCCCGGGACTGCACTACGAGCAGTACTTC. This translates into CASSPGLHYEQYF.

The rearrangement uses TRBV5-6 and TRBJ1-2; D gene ambiguous. Germline-derived CDR1 and CDR2 are SGHDT and YYEEEE. Trimming stripped 9 bases from V and 6 bases from J, with 18 bases between. CDR3 length equals 13 residues. CDR3 amino acids: CATHGTGSDGYTF. CDR3 sequence (DNA): TGTGCCACCCATGGTACGGGGAGCGATGGCTACACCTTC.

The V call is TRBV28, the J call TRBJ2-1, with D unclear. The CDR3 runs to 15 residues. Germline assignment: CDR1 MDHEN and CDR2 SYDVKM. The germline V and J ends were trimmed by 6 bases and 6 bases, with 18 bases remaining between them. In nucleotides, the CDR3 is TGTGCCAGCAGCCCCCCGCCTCCAGCCGTCAATGAGCAGTTCTTC. This codes for CASSPPPPAVNEQFF. The full variable domain, completed using reference TRBV28 and TRBJ2-1, is DVKVTQSSRYLVKRTGEKVFLECVQDMDHENMFWYRQDPGLGLRLIYFSYDVKMKEKGDIPEGYSVSREKKERFSLILESASTNQTSMYLCASSPPPPAVNEQFFGPGTRLTVL.

The chain recombines TRBV6-5 with TRBJ1-2; D is uncertain. The germline V and J ends were trimmed by 2 bases and 3 bases, with 10 bases remaining between them. The CDR3 totals 14 residues. Germline V gives CDR1 MNHEY, CDR2 SVGAGI. CDR3 DNA: TGTGCCAGCAGTTACCAGCCAGAAGACTATGGCTACACCTTC. Amino acid sequence: CASSYQPEDYGYTF.